This TCR beta chain emerged from a study of T cell responses to AZD1222 COVID-19 vaccine (dated by TCRdb to the early 2020s). Looking at the study overall: AZD1222 recipients whose second dose came at about 4 weeks and those whose second dose came at about 12 weeks were combined into one group, since spike-specific TCR depth and breadth did not differ between the two schedules. A total of approximately 240 trial participants underwent TCR sequencing, of whom nearly 210 had received two doses of AZD1222 and about 25 had received two doses of the MenACWY control vaccine. Trial participants were enrolled into age subgroups of 18-55, 56-69 and 70-plus years, which contained approximately 150, 28 and 58 TCR-sequenced participants, respectively.

The label giving this sample's time point can be read as: baseline before first vaccination. Samples from vaccinated people were obtained from the UK trials COV001 and COV002, which included a single-blind randomized controlled phase 2/3 trial of AZD1222 (ChAdOx1 nCoV-19) in healthy adults. Trial participant PBMC samples were collected at day 0 and day 28 after the second dose for TCRbeta chain sequencing. With regard to this clone: What antigen it recognizes has not been identified. Qualities for individual bases were not recorded, and no much larger clone is one base off.

The CDR3 regions of human TCRbeta chains were analyzed by immunosequencing. For the original study's pipeline: Repertoire TCRs were matched against a reference library of SARS-CoV-2-specific TCRs generated with the MIRA antigen-specificity platform. Breadth was defined as the fraction of unique TCRs that were SARS-CoV-2-associated. Depth was defined as the fraction of total T cells that were SARS-CoV-2-associated. Using the MIRA data, every spike-specific TCR was mapped to the spike region that the TCR reacted to and assigned to either a CD4 or a CD8 class. Log10-transformed breadth and depth values were compared by one-way ANOVA with Sidak's multiple comparisons tests. TCRdb retrieved this table from immuneACCESS and kept in-frame rearrangements only. Not all clones are present; in checked studies, unresolved V genes account for under half, and no reason is known for the remainder. V, J and clone size reflect that table, while D and trimming were determined from the DNA. This sample holds about 110,000 clones; under 90% were observed only once. Roughly 5.1% of the sample lies in the top ten.

What the study reported, not specific to this receptor: Reportedly, almost half of the unique spike-specific TCRs recognized epitopes lying outside the regions that are mutated in the B.1.351 and B.1.1.7 variants. Most participants were white British and females outnumbered males, and the authors suggested that clonal diversity may have been underestimated. Because no samples from the day 14 peak response were available, repertoires could be characterized only after the peak T cell response. Vaccine-associated CD4 TCRs spanned the whole spike protein, with dominant responses in regions 160-218 and 743-854. The 56-69-year group was small, and its depth increase did not reach significance, likely because of low power. Conclusions about previously exposed vaccinees were limited because only six or seven AZD1222 recipients were SARS-CoV-2 seropositive at baseline. A significant rise in spike-specific TCR breadth and depth was observed after two AZD1222 doses relative to day 0 and relative to MenACWY recipients.

From cysteine to phenylalanine, the CDR3 is 19 amino acids long. Solely the CDR3 DNA is kept, with 57 bases framed from the first base. As encoded in the germline V gene, CDR1 is KGHDR while CDR2 is SFDVKD. V loses 4 bases at its end and J loses 1 base; junction bases beyond the gene matches: 11. The sequencing here drew on peripheral blood, taken on day 0 of AZD1222 vaccination. The clonotype was recovered from an adult in good health. The chain joins TRBV24-1 to TRBJ2-6, and 8 junction bases match TRBD2. The bases are TGTGCCACCAGTGACCCGCGCGGGGGGATGGGGTCTGGGGCCAACGTCCTGACTTTC. Its product reads: CATSDPRGGMGSGANVLTF.